The 29 T cell receptor beta chains presented below share a single source sample, sequenced in a study of T cells in pancreatic ductal adenocarcinoma. Selected pancreatic ductal adenocarcinoma patients had undergone surgery without neoadjuvant therapy. Libraries were prepared by immunoSEQ multiplex PCR; TCRdb keeps only in-frame clonotypes and omits some of them. The repertoire holds approximately 5,100 clones, with 65% to 85% as singletons. Sample: pancreatic tumor tissue. These receptors all stem from a human donor with pancreatic ductal adenocarcinoma. The donor label of this sample is uncertain.

This clone has a single count. V gene TRBV11-1 combines with J gene TRBJ2-4; D is perhaps TRBD1 (6 bases). The CDR3 sequence is 15 residues long. Deletions cut 5 bases from V and 3 bases from J, with 14 bases between. CDR1 and CDR2 from the germline V gene are SGHAT and FQDESV (reference sequence). DNA of the CDR3: TGTGCCAGCAGCCCGGACAGCGCGTTCAAAAACATTCAGTACTTC. Its translation: CASSPDSAFKNIQYF. Based on the CDR3 plus reference TRBV11-1 and TRBJ2-4, the full variable domain is EAEVAQSPRYKITEKSQAVAFWCDPISGHATLYWYRQILGQGPELLVQFQDESVVDDSQLPKDRFSAERLKGVDSTLKIQPAELGDSAMYLCASSPDSAFKNIQYFGAGTRLSVL.

V gene TRBV7-9 combines with J gene TRBJ2-7, with D possibly being TRBD2 (5 bases). Germline V CDR1 and CDR2: SEHNR, FQNEAQ (reference sequence). Trimming left V 2 bases short and J 1 base short, with 9 bases between. The CDR3 extends over 14 amino acids. The CDR3, as DNA: TGTGCCAGCAGCTTAATCAGCGGATCCTACGAGCAGTACTTC. It specifies CASSLISGSYEQYF. Combining the CDR3 with reference TRBV7-9 and TRBJ2-7 gives the whole variable domain DTGVSQNPRHKITKRGQNVTFRCDPISEHNRLYWYRQTLGQGPEFLTYFQNEAQLEKSRLLSDRFSAERPKGSFSTLEIQRTEQGDSAMYLCASSLISGSYEQYFGPGTRLTVT.

CDR3 DNA: TGTGCCAGTAGTATAGTAGGGACAGCTTCAAATCAGCCCCAGCATTTT. This translates into CASSIVGTASNQPQHF. The chain recombines TRBV19 with TRBJ1-5; 7 nucleotides agree with TRBD1. The germline CDR1 and CDR2 sequences are LNHDA and SQIVND (reference sequence). V shed 1 base and J 4 bases; nucleotides not matched to a gene: 7. The CDR3 is 16 residues long.

This clone was seen just once. The chain combines TRBV5-1 with TRBJ2-5; 9 bases agree with TRBD1. The V segment lost 1 base and the J segment 4 bases; nucleotides outside the gene matches: 5. This CDR3 is 15 amino acids long. Germline V CDR1 and CDR2: SGHRS, YFSETQ. The CDR3 DNA follows: TGCGCCAGCAGCTTGTACAGGGGGCGGGCAGAGACCCAGTACTTC. Protein sequence: CASSLYRGRAETQYF.

This clone was counted a few times. The J gene is TRBJ1-1, the V gene TRBV10-1; the match to TRBD1 covers 8 bases. Unmatched junction bases numbered 7, after V lost 6 bases and J lost 4 bases. CDR3 length: 14 residues. CDR1 is WNHNN and CDR2 is SYGVQD in the germline V gene (reference sequence). This chain's CDR3 is CASRAGGAGTEAFF. The CDR3 bases are TGCGCCAGCAGGGCAGGGGGCGCCGGCACTGAAGCTTTCTTT.

The chain carries TRBV28 and TRBJ2-5, with TRBD2 identical over 7 bases. CDR3 length equals 17 residues. Per the germline V gene, CDR1 is MDHEN and CDR2 is SYDVKM. J was trimmed by 5 bases and V by 3 bases; bases with no gene match: 15. In DNA, the CDR3 is TGTGCCAGCAGTTTCGTCCCGGGACTACCACAATCGGAGACCCAGTACTTC. The encoded protein is CASSFVPGLPQSETQYF. The whole variable domain, remainder taken from reference TRBV28 and TRBJ2-5, is DVKVTQSSRYLVKRTGEKVFLECVQDMDHENMFWYRQDPGLGLRLIYFSYDVKMKEKGDIPEGYSVSREKKERFSLILESASTNQTSMYLCASSFVPGLPQSETQYFGPGTRLLVL.

The chain recombines TRBV6-5 with TRBJ1-1; TRBD1 matches at 8 bases. Germline values: CDR1 MNHEY, CDR2 SVGAGI. V was pared by 4 bases and J by 3 bases, with 7 bases of the junction left unmatched. This CDR3 is 15 amino acids long. This chain's CDR3 is CASSLDRVTYTEAFF. CDR3 sequence (DNA): TGTGCCAGCAGTTTGGACAGGGTAACGTACACTGAAGCTTTCTTT.

The chain combines TRBV5-1 with TRBJ2-3; 13 bases align to TRBD2. The CDR3 runs to 20 residues. The V gene's germline CDR1 is SGHRS and CDR2 YFSETQ. Trimming at V came to 4 bases and at J to 1 base, leaving 15 bases not matched to a gene. The CDR3, as DNA: TGCGCCAGCAGCCTCCTCGGACTAGCGGGGGTAGCTCTCGGCACAGATACGCAGTATTTT. This gives the protein CASSLLGLAGVALGTDTQYF.

The count of this clone is one. CDR3 residues: CASSFGGLAGGHNEQFF. In DNA form, the CDR3 reads TGTGCCAGCAGTTTTGGGGGTCTAGCGGGGGGGCACAATGAGCAGTTCTTC. The rearrangement uses TRBV27 and TRBJ2-1; 12 bases fit TRBD2. Germline assignment: CDR1 MNHEY and CDR2 SMNVEV (reference sequence). V trimming: 3 bases; J trimming: 5 bases; junction bases outside the gene matches: 8. This CDR3 is built from 17 residues.

As for this clone: At one end the junction does not follow the germline gene, possibly because of a read error. CDR3 sequence: CASSEGGRSLDTGELFF. The CDR3 region has the DNA TGTGCCAGCAGCGAAGGTGGCAGGAGCCTTGACACCGGGGAGCTGTTTTTT. The genes are TRBV2 and TRBJ2-2; D not resolved. The length of the CDR3 is 17 residues. Germline V gene data show CDR1 as SNHLY and CDR2 as FYNNEI.

The chain uses TRBV5-6 and TRBJ2-7; 7 bases fit TRBD1. The V gene end was trimmed by 2 bases and the J gene end by 0 bases; junction bases not matched to a gene: 8. Germline V gene data show CDR1 as SGHDT and CDR2 as YYEEEE. CDR3 size: 16 residues. Written as DNA, the CDR3 is TGTGCCAGCAGCTTAGACAGGGTCCGAATCTCCTACGAGCAGTACTTC. Its protein product is CASSLDRVRISYEQYF.

This clone appeared once. The chain recombines TRBV28 with TRBJ1-4, with D perhaps TRBD1 (6 bases). Trimming removed 1 base from V and 7 bases from J, with 19 bases in between. CDR3 length equals 17 residues. The germline V gene has CDR1 MDHEN and CDR2 SYDVKM. The CDR3 here is CASSLSSSGRDTEKLFF. The CDR3 nucleotides are TGTGCCAGCAGTTTATCCTCTAGTGGCAGGGACACTGAAAAACTGTTTTTT.

The chain is built from TRBV7-8 and TRBJ1-5; D is unresolved. The CDR3 is 17 residues long. The germline V gene encodes CDR1 SGHVS and CDR2 FQNEAQ. V shed 0 bases and J shed 6 bases, with 18 bases lying between them. The chain's CDR3 is CASSLASRQFWVQPQHF. As DNA, the CDR3 is TGTGCCAGCAGCTTAGCGAGCCGCCAATTCTGGGTTCAGCCCCAGCATTTT.

This sequence joins TRBV5-8 and TRBJ2-1, with 7 bases fitting TRBD1. The germline CDR1 and CDR2 sequences are SGHTS and YDEGEE. Trimming at V came to 5 bases and at J to 0 bases, leaving 8 bases not matched to a gene. The CDR3 totals 16 residues. The CDR3 spells CASSSPGQSSYNEQFF. The CDR3 DNA is TGTGCCAGCAGTTCCCCGGGACAGAGCTCCTACAATGAGCAGTTCTTC.

The V call is TRBV6-5, the J call TRBJ1-1; 9 nucleotides line up with TRBD1. The CDR3 is made up of 15 amino acids. Germline CDR1 is MNHEY and CDR2 is SVGAGI. With V trimmed by 6 bases and J by 1 base, 6 bases remained unmatched. The CDR3 nucleotides read TGTGCCAGCAGGAAGACAGGGGGGGAGAACACTGAAGCTTTCTTT. Translated: CASRKTGGENTEAFF.

The J gene is TRBJ1-4, the V gene TRBV19; no clear D gene. The germline gives CDR1 LNHDA, CDR2 SQIVND (reference sequence). Trimming shortened V by 4 bases and J by 5 bases, and 8 bases separated the two germline ends. The CDR3 is 13 amino acids. CDR3 in amino acids: CASSKEENEKLFF. CDR3 bases: TGTGCCAGTAGTAAAGAAGAGAATGAAAAACTGTTTTTT. The whole variable domain, filled in from reference TRBV19 and TRBJ1-4, reads DGGITQSPKYLFRKEGQNVTLSCEQNLNHDAMYWYRQDPGQGLRLIYYSQIVNDFQKGDIAEGYSVSREKKESFPLTVTSAQKNPTAFYLCASSKEENEKLFFGSGTQLSVL.

This clone was picked up one time. V is TRBV5-6 and J is TRBJ2-2; 13 bases match TRBD2. The CDR3 length is 17 residues. CDR1 is SGHDT and CDR2 is YYEEEE in the germline V gene. The V and J ends lost 0 bases and 2 bases, in that order; junction bases with no gene match: 1. The CDR3 loop is CASSLGLAGGNTGELFF. In nucleotides, the CDR3 is TGTGCCAGCAGCTTGGGACTAGCGGGGGGAAACACCGGGGAGCTGTTTTTT.

J is TRBJ2-2 and V is TRBV9, with 7 bases that match TRBD2. The germline gives CDR1 SGDLS, CDR2 YYNGEE. Losses at the gene ends were 0 bases for V and 4 bases for J; bases not matched to a gene: 6. This CDR3 has 16 amino acids. CDR3 loop: CASSVAGGDLTGELFF. The CDR3 nucleotides are TGTGCCAGCAGCGTAGCTGGGGGGGATCTCACCGGGGAGCTGTTTTTT.

This clone was observed a single time. The J gene is TRBJ1-2, the V gene TRBV7-8; TRBD1 matches 7 bases. Trimming took 1 base from V and 4 from J; bases not matched to a gene: 3. CDR1 and CDR2 (germline): SGHVS, FQNEAQ. The CDR3 sequence is 14 residues long. The CDR3 protein is CASSLEGGAYGYTF. CDR3 bases: TGTGCCAGCAGCTTAGAAGGGGGCGCCTATGGCTACACCTTC.

The rearrangement joins TRBV5-4 to TRBJ2-2; 9 nucleotides line up with TRBD2. J gave up 3 bases and V 1 base, and 1 base lay outside the gene matches. The length of the CDR3 is 15 residues. Looked up from germline, CDR1 is SGHNT and CDR2 is YYREEE (reference sequence). The CDR3: CASSLRLADTGELFF. In nucleotides, the CDR3 is TGTGCCAGCAGCTTGCGACTAGCGGACACCGGGGAGCTGTTTTTT.

V and J are TRBV25-1 and TRBJ2-6; 10 bases align to TRBD1. V trimming: 8 bases; J trimming: 0 bases; junction bases outside the gene matches: 4. Germline V gives CDR1 MGHDK, CDR2 SYGVNS. This CDR3 has 16 amino acids. The CDR3 nucleotides read TGTGCCAGCTGGGACAGGGGAAGCTCTGGGGCCAACGTCCTGACTTTC. It yields the protein CASWDRGSSGANVLTF.

The rearrangement links TRBV5-4 to TRBJ2-7; the D gene is possibly TRBD2 (6 bases). The germline V gene has CDR1 SGHNT and CDR2 YYREEE (reference sequence). CDR3 length: 15 residues. The V and J ends lost 4 bases and 6 bases respectively, with 20 bases between them. CDR3: CASSPGIREEGEQYF. As DNA, the CDR3 is TGTGCCAGCAGCCCCGGTATCAGGGAGGAAGGCGAGCAGTACTTC.

This chain connects TRBV29-1 to TRBJ2-7; D gene ambiguous. V was clipped by 0 bases and J by 3 bases, with 12 bases between them. This CDR3 has 14 residues. The germline V gene encodes CDR1 SQVTM and CDR2 ANQGSEA. DNA for the CDR3: TGCAGCGTTGAAGATCAAGGTTCGTTCTACGAGCAGTACTTC. Encoded protein: CSVEDQGSFYEQYF.

The chain combines TRBV2 with TRBJ1-1, with no clear D. CDR3 length: 14 residues. Germline lookup yields CDR1 SNHLY and CDR2 FYNNEI. Trimming left V 7 bases short and J 0 bases short, with 12 bases between. CDR3 sequence (DNA): TGTGCCAGCATGGGGTTGACCATGAACACTGAAGCTTTCTTT. This encodes CASMGLTMNTEAFF. The whole variable domain, remainder taken from reference TRBV2 and TRBJ1-1, is EPEVTQTPSHQVTQMGQEVILRCVPISNHLYFYWYRQILGQKVEFLVSFYNNEISEKSEIFDDQFSVERPDGSNFTLKIRSTKLEDSAMYFCASMGLTMNTEAFFGQGTRLTVV.

V usage is TRBV2 and J usage is TRBJ1-1, with 7 bases matching TRBD1. The CDR3 has 16 residues. V lost 3 bases and J lost 2; bases outside the gene matches: 9. Germline V lookup: CDR1 SNHLY, CDR2 FYNNEI. CDR3 in DNA: TGTGCCAGCAGTGAGGAAGGGGGCGCTGGAAACACTGAAGCTTTCTTT. This translates into CASSEEGGAGNTEAFF.

The CDR3 DNA sequence: TGTGCCAGCTCACCGTGGACTAGCGGGGGATTGGTAGATACGCAGTATTTT. Protein: CASSPWTSGGLVDTQYF. The rearrangement links TRBV18 to TRBJ2-3, with 13 bases identical to TRBD2. This CDR3 region has 17 residues. V was pared by 3 bases and J by 5 bases, with 8 bases of the junction left unmatched. Germline V gives CDR1 KGHSH, CDR2 LQKENI.

This rearrangement joins TRBV29-1 to TRBJ2-3, with 7 bases matching TRBD2. V trimming: 3 bases; J trimming: 4 bases; junction bases outside the gene matches: 4. Per germline, CDR1 SQVTM and CDR2 ANQGSEA. CDR3 size: 13 residues. CDR3 amino acids: CSVEGGNADTQYF. In nucleotides, the CDR3 is TGCAGCGTTGAGGGAGGGAACGCAGATACGCAGTATTTT.

The chain is built from TRBV28 and TRBJ2-1; possible D gene TRBD2, 5 bases. The CDR3 contains 14 residues. In germline, CDR1 is MDHEN, CDR2 SYDVKM. V lost 2 bases and J 0 bases, leaving 5 bases between the germline ends. The CDR3 coding sequence is TGTGCCAGCAGTTTAGAGGGCTCCTACAATGAGCAGTTCTTC. Its translation is CASSLEGSYNEQFF.

This sequence joins TRBV7-8 and TRBJ2-2; D is uncertain. The length of the CDR3 is 13 residues. The ends were cut back, 6 bases at V and 3 bases at J, with 8 bases in the middle. Germline V gives CDR1 SGHVS, CDR2 FQNEAQ. The CDR3 sequence is CASSEQYTGELFF. The CDR3 coding sequence is TGTGCCAGCAGTGAACAGTACACCGGGGAGCTGTTTTTT.